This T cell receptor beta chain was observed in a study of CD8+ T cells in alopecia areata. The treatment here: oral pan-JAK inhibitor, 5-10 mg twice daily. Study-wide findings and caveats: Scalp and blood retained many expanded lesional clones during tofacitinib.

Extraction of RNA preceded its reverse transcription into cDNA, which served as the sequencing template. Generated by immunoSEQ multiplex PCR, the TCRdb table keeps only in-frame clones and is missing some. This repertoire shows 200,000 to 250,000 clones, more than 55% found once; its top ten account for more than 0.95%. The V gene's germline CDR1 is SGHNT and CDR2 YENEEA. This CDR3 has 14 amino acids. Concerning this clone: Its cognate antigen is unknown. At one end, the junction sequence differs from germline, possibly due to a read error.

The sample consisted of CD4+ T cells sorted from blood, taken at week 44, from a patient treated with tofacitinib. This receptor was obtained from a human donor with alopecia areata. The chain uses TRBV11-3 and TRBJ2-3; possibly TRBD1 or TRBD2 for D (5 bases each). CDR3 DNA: TGTGCCAGCAGCTTAGGCAGGGAGTCCCTCGATGCTCATTTT. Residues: CASSLGRESLDAHF.